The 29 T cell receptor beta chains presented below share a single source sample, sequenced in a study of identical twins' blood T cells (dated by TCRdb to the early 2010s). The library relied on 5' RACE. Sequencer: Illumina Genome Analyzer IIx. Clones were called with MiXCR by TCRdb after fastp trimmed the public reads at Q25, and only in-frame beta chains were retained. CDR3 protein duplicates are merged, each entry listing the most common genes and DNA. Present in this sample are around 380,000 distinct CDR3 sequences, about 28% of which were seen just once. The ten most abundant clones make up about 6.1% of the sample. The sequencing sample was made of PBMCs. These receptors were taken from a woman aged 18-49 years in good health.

Here the CDR3 DNA reads TGTGCCAGCAGTCCCCCCGTAGCGTTCAATGAGCAGTTCTTC. As protein: CASSPPVAFNEQFF. V is TRBV12-3 or TRBV12-4 and J is TRBJ2-1; D might be TRBD2 (5 bases). V was trimmed by 5 bases and J by 6 bases, leaving 14 bases between them. The CDR3 is 14 residues long.

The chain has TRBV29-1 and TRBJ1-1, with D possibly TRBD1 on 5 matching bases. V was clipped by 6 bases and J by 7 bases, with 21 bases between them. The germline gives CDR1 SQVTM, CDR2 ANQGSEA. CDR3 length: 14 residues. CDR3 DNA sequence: TGCAGCGTGACTAGGGGATTCGCAGACGATGAAGCTTTCTTT. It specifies CSVTRGFADDEAFF. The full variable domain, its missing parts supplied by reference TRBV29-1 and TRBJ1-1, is SAVISQKPSRDICQRGTSLTIQCQVDSQVTMMFWYRQQPGQSLTLIATANQGSEATYESGFVIDKFPISRPNLTFSTLTVSNMSPEDSSIYLCSVTRGFADDEAFFGQGTRLTVV.

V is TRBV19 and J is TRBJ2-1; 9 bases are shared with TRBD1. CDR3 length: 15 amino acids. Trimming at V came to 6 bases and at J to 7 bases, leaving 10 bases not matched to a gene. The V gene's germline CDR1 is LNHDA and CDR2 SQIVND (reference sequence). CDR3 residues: CASRKNRDRVNEQFF. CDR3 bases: TGTGCCAGTAGAAAGAACCGGGACAGGGTTAATGAGCAGTTCTTC.

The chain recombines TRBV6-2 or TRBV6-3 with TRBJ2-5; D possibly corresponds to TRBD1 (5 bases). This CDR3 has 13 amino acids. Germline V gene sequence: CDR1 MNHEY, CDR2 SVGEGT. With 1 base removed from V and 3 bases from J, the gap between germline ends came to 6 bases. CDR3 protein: CASSYLTEETQYF. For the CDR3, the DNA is TGTGCCAGCAGTTACTTGACAGAAGAGACCCAGTACTTC.

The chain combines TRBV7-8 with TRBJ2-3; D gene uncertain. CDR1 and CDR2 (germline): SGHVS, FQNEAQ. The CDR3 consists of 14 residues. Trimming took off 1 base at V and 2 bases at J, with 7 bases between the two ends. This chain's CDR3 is CASSLVLYTDTQYF. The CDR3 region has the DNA TGTGCCAGCAGCTTAGTCCTCTACACAGATACGCAGTATTTT.

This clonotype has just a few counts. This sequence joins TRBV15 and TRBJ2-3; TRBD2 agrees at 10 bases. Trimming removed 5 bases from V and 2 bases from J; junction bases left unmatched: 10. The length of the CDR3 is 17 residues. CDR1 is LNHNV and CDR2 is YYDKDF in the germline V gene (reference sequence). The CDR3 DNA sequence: TGTGCCACCAGCGGATGGATAGCGGGGGGTAACACAGATACGCAGTATTTT. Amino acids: CATSGWIAGGNTDTQYF.

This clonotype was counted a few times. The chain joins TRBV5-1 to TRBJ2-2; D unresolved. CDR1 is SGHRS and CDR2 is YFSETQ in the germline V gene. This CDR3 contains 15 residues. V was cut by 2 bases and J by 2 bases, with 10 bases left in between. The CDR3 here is CASSFGQVNTGELFF. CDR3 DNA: TGCGCCAGCAGCTTTGGCCAGGTTAACACCGGGGAGCTGTTTTTT.

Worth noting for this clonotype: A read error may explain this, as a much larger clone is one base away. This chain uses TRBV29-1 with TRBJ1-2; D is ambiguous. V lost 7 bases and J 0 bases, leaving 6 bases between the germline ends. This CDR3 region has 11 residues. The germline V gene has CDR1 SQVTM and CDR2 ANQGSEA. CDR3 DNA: TGCAGCGCCTGGACTAACTATGGCTACACCTTC. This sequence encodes CSAWTNYGYTF.

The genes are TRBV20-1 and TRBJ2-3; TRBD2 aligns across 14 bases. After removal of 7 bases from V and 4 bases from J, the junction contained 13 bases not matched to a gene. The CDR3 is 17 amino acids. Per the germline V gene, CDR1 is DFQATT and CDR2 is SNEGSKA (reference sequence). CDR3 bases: TGCAGTGTTCCTTCATCCGGGACTAGCGGGAGTGCAGATACGCAGTATTTT. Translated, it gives CSVPSSGTSGSADTQYF.

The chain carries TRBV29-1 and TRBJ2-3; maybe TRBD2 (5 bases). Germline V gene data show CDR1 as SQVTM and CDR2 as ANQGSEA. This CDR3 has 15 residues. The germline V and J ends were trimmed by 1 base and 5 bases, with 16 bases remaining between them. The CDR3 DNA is TGCAGCGTTGAAGGAGTGGAGGAATTCGGAGATACGCAGTATTTT. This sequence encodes CSVEGVEEFGDTQYF.

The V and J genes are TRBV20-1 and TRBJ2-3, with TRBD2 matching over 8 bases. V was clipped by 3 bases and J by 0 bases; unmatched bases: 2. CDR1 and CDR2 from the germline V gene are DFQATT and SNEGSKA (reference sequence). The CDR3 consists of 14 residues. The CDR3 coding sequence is TGCAGTGCTAGCGGCGGGAGGAGCACAGATACGCAGTATTTT. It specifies CSASGGRSTDTQYF.

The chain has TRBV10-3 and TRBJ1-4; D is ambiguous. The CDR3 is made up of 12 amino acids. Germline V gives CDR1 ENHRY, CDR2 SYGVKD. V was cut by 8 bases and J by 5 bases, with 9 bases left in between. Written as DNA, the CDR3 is TGTGCCATCGGATCTCCCAATGAAAAACTGTTTTTT. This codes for CAIGSPNEKLFF.

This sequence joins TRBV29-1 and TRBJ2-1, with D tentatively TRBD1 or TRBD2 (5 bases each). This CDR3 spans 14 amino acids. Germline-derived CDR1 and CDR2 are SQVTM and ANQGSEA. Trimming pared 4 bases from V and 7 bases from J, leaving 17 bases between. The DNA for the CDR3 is TGCAGCGTTGGTCGGGACGGACCTCGTAATGAGCAGTTCTTC. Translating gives CSVGRDGPRNEQFF.

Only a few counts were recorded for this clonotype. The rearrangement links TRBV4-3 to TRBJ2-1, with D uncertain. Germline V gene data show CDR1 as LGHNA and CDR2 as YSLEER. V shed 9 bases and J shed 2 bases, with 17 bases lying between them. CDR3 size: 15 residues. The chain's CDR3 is CASGPSASPYNEQFF. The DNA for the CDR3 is TGCGCCAGTGGGCCCTCGGCATCCCCCTACAATGAGCAGTTCTTC.

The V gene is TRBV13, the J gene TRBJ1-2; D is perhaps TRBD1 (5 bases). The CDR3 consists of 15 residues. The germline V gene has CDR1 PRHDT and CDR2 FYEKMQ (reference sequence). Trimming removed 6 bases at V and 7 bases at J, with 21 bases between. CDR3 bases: TGTGCCAGCAGTTACACCGACCGCGGGGGTGGTGGCTACACCTTC. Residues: CASSYTDRGGGGYTF.

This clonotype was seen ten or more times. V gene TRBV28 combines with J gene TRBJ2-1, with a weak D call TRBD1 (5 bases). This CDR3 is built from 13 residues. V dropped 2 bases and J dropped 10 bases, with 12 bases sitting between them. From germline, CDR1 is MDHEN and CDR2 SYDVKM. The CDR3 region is CASSLPNRREQFF. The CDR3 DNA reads TGTGCCAGCAGTTTACCCAACAGGCGCGAGCAGTTCTTC.

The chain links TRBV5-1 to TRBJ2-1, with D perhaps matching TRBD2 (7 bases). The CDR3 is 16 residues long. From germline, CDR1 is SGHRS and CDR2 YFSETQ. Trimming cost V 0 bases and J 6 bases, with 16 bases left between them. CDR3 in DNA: TGCGCCAGCAGCTTGGTATCGGGGGGCGGGTTCAATGAGCAGTTCTTC. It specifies CASSLVSGGGFNEQFF.

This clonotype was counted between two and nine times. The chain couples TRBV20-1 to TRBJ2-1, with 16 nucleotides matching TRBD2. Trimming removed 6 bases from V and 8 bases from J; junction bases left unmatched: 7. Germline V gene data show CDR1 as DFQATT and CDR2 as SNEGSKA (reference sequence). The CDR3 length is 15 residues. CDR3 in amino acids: CSARPGTSGGDEQFF. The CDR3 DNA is TGCAGTGCCCGACCCGGGACTAGCGGGGGGGATGAGCAGTTCTTC.

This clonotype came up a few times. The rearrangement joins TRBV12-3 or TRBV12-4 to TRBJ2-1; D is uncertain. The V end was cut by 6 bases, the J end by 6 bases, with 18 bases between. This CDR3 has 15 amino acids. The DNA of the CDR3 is TGTGCCAGCAGGAACCCCCGGGCTAACGGCAATGAGCAGTTCTTC. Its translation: CASRNPRANGNEQFF.

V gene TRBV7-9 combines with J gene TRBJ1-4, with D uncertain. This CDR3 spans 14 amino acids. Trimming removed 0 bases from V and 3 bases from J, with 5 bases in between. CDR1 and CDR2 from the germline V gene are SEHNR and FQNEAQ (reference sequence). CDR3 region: CASSLALPNEKLFF. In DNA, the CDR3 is TGTGCCAGCAGCTTAGCTCTCCCTAATGAAAAACTGTTTTTT.

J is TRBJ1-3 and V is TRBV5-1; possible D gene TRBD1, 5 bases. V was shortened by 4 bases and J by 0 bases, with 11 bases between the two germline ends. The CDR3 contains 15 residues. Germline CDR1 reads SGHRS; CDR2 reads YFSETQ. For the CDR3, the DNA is TGCGCCAGCAGCCCGGGACCGAACTCTGGAAACACCATATATTTT. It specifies CASSPGPNSGNTIYF. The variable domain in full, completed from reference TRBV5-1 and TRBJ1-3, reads KAGVTQTPRYLIKTRGQQVTLSCSPISGHRSVSWYQQTPGQGLQFLFEYFSETQRNKGNFPGRFSGRQFSNSRSEMNVSTLELGDSALYLCASSPGPNSGNTIYFGEGSWLTVV.

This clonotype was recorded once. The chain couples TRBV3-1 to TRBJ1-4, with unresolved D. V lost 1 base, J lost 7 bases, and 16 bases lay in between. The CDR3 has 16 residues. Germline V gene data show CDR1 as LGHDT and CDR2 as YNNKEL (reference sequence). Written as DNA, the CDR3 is TGTGCCAGCAGCCAAGGTCTCGGCCACACGGGTGAAAAACTGTTTTTT. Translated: CASSQGLGHTGEKLFF.

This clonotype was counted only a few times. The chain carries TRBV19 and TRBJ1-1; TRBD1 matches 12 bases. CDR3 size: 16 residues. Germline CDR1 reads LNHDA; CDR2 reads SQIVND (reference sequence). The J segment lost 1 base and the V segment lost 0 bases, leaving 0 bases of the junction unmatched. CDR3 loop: CASSIEGQGANTEAFF. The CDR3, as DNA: TGTGCCAGTAGTATAGAGGGACAGGGGGCGAACACTGAAGCTTTCTTT.

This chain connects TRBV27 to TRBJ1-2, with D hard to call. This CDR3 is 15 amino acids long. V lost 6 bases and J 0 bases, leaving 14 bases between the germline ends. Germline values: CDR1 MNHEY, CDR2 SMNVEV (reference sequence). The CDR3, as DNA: TGTGCCAGCAGCCCCGCGGCAGCACCTAACTATGGCTACACCTTC. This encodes CASSPAAAPNYGYTF.

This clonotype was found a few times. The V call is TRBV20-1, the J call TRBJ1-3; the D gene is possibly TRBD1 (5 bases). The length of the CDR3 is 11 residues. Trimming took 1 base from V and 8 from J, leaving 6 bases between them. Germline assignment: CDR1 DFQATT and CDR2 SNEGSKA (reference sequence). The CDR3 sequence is CSARVGDTIYF. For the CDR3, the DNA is TGCAGTGCTAGAGTGGGGGACACCATATATTTT.

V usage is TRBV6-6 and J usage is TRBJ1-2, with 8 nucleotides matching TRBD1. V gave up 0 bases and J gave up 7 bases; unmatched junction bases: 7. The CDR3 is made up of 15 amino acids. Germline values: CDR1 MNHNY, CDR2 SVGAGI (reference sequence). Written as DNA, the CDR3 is TGTGCCAGCAGTTACTCTGGACAGGGTGTAGGTGGCTACACCTTC. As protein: CASSYSGQGVGGYTF.

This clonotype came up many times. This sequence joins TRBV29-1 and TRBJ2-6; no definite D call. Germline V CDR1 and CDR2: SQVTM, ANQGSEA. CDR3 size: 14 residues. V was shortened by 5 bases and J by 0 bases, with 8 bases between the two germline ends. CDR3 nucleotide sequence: TGCAGCGTTAATACCAACTCTGGGGCCAACGTCCTGACTTTC. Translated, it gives CSVNTNSGANVLTF.

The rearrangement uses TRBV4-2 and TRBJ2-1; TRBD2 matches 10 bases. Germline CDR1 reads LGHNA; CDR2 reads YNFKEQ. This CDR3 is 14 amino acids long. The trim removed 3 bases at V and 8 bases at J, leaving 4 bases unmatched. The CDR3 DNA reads TGTGCCAGCAGCCAGATTCTAGCGGGAGATGAGCAGTTCTTC. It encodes CASSQILAGDEQFF.

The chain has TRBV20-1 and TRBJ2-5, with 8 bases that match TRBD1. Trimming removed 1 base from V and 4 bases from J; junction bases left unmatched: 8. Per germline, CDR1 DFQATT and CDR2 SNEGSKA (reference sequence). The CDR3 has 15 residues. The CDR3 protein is CSARVDRGTGETQYF. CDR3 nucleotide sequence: TGCAGTGCTAGAGTAGACAGGGGCACTGGAGAGACCCAGTACTTC.